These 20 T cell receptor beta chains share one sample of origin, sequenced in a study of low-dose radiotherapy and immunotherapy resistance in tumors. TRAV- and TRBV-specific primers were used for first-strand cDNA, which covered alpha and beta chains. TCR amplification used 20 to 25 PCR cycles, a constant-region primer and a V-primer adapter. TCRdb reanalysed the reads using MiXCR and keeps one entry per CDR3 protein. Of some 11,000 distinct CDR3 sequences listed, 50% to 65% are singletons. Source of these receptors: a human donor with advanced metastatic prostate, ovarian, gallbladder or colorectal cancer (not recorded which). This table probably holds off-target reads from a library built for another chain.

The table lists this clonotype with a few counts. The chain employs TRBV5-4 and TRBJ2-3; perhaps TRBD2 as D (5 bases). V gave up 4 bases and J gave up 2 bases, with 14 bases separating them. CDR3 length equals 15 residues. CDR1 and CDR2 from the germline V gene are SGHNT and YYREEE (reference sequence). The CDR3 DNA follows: TGTGCCAGCAGCCCCCGAGGGAGATACACAGATACGCAGTATTTT. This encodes CASSPRGRYTDTQYF.

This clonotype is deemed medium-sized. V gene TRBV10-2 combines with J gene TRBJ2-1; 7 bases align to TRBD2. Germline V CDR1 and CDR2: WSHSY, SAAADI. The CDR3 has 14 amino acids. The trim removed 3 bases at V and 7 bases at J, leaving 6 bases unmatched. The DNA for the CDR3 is TGCGCCAGCAGTGACGGTCTAGCGGCGAATGAGCAGTTCTTC. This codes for CASSDGLAANEQFF.

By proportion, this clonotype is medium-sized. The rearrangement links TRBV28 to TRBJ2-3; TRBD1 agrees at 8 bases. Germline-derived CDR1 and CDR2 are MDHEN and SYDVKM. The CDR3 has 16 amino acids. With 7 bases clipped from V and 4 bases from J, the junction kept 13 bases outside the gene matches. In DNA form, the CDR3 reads TGTGCCAGCATTCCCTTCAGGACAGGGTGGCCAGATACGCAGTATTTT. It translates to CASIPFRTGWPDTQYF.

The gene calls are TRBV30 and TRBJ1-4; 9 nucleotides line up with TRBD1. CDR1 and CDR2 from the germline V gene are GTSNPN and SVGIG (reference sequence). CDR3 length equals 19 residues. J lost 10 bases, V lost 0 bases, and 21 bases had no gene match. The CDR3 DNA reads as TGTGCCTGGAGTGTAATGTGGGACAGGGTGGGCCTTGGAAGAGGAAAACTGTTTTTT. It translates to CAWSVMWDRVGLGRGKLFF.

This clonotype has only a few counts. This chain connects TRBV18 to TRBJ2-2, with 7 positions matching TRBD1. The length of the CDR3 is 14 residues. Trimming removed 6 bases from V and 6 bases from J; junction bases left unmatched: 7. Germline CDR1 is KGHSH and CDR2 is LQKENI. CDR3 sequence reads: CASSTETGPGELFF. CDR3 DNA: TGTGCCAGCTCGACCGAGACAGGGCCCGGGGAGCTGTTTTTT. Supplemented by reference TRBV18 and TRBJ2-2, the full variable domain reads NAGVMQNPRHLVRRRGQEARLRCSPMKGHSHVYWYRQLPEEGLKFMVYLQKENIIDESGMPKERFSAEFPKEGPSILRIQQVVRGDSAAYFCASSTETGPGELFFGEGSRLTVL.

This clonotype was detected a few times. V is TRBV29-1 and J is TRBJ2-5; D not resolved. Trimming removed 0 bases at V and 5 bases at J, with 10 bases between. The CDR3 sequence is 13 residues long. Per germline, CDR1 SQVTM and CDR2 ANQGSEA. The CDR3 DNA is TGCAGCGTTGAAGATACGCGTGGGGAGACCCAGTACTTC. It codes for CSVEDTRGETQYF.

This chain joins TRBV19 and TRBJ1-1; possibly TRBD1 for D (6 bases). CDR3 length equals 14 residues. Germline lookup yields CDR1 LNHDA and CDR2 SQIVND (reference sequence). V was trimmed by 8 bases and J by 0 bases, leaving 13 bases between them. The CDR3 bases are TGTGCCAGTTCGACGACAGGCATGAACACTGAAGCTTTCTTT. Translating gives CASSTTGMNTEAFF.

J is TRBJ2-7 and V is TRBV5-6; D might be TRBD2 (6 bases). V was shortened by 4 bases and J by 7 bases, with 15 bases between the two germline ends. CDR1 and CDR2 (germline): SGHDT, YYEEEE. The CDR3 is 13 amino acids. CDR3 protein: CASSGGTYGEQYF. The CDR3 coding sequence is TGTGCCAGCAGCGGCGGGACGTATGGGGAGCAGTACTTC.

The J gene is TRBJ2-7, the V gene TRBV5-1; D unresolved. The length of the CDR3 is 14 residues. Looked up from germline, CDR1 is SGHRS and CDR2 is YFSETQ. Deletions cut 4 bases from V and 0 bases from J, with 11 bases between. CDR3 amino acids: CASSPVLSSYEQYF. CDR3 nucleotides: TGCGCCAGCAGCCCGGTCCTTAGCTCCTACGAGCAGTACTTC.

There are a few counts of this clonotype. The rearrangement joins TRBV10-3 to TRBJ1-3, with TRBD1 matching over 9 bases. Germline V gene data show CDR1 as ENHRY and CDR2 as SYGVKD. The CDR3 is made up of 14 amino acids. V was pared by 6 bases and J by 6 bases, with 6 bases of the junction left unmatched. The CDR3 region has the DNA TGTGCCATCAGGGGACAGGGTTTTGCAAACACCATATATTTT. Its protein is CAIRGQGFANTIYF.

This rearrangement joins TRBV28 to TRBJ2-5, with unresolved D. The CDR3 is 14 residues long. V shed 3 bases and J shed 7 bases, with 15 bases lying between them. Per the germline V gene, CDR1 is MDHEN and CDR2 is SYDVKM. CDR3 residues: CASSFRVRPGTQYF. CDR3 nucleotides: TGTGCCAGCAGTTTTCGCGTACGGCCTGGGACCCAGTACTTC.

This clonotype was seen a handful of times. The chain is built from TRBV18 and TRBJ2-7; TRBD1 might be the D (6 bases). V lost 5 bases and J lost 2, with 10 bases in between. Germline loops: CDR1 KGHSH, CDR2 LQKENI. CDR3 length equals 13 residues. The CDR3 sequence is CASSEGVAYEQYF. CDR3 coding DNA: TGTGCCAGCTCAGAGGGGGTGGCCTACGAGCAGTACTTC.

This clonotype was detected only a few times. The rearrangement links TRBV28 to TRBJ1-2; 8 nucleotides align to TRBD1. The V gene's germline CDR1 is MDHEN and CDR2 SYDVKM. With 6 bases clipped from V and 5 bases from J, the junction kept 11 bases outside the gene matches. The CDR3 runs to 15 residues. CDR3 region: CASSYPTGADYGYTF. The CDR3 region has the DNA TGTGCCAGCAGCTACCCGACAGGGGCGGATTATGGCTACACCTTC.

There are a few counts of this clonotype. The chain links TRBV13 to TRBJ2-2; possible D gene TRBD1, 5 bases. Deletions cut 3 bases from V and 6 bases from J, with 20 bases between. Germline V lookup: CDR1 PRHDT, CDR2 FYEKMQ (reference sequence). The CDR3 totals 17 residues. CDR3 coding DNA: TGTGCCAGCAGCTTTACTCCCCCCCAGGGTCGGGCCGGGGAGCTGTTTTTT. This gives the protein CASSFTPPQGRAGELFF.

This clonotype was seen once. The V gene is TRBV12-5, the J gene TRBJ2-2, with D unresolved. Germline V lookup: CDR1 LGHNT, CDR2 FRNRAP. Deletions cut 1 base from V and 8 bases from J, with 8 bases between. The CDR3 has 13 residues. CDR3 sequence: CASGLGGPGELFF. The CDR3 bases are TGTGCTAGTGGTTTGGGCGGACCGGGGGAGCTGTTTTTT. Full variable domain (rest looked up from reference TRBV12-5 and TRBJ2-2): DARVTQTPRHKVTEMGQEVTMRCQPILGHNTVFWYRQTMMQGLELLAYFRNRAPLDDSGMPKDRFSAEMPDATLATLKIQPSEPRDSAVYFCASGLGGPGELFFGEGSRLTVL.

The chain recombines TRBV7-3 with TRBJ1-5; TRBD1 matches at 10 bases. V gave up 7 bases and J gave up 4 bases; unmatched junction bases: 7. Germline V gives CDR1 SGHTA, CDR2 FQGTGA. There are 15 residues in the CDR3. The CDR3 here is CASKVGTGDNQPQHF. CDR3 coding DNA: TGTGCCAGCAAGGTGGGGACAGGGGATAATCAGCCCCAGCATTTT.

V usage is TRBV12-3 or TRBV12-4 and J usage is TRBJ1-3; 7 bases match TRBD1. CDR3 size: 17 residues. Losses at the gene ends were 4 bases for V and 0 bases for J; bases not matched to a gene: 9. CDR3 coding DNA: TGTGCCAGCAGTTCGCTCAGGGGGGGTATCTCTGGAAACACCATATATTTT. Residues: CASSSLRGGISGNTIYF.

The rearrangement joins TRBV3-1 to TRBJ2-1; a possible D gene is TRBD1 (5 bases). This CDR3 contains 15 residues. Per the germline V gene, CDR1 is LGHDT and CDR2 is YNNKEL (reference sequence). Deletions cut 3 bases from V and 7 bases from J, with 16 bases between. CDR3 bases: TGTGCCAGCAGCCAGGGGCCAGGTCGGAGAAATGAGCAGTTCTTC. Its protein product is CASSQGPGRRNEQFF.

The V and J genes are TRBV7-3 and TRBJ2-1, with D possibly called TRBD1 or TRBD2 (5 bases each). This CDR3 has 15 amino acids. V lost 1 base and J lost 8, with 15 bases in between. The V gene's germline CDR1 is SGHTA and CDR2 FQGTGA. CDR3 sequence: CASSLRGTTNDEQFF. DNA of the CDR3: TGTGCCAGCAGCTTAAGGGGGACGACCAATGATGAGCAGTTCTTC.

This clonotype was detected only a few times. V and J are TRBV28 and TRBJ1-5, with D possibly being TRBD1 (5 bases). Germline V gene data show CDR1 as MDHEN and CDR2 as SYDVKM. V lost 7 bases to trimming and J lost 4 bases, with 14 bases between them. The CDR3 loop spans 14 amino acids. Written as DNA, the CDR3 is TGTGCCAGCACCCTGGGGGGGTTTAATCAGCCCCAGCATTTT. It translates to CASTLGGFNQPQHF. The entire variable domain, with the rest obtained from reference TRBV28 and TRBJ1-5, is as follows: DVKVTQSSRYLVKRTGEKVFLECVQDMDHENMFWYRQDPGLGLRLIYFSYDVKMKEKGDIPEGYSVSREKKERFSLILESASTNQTSMYLCASTLGGFNQPQHFGDGTRLSIL.